This T cell receptor (beta chain) was documented in a study of graft-versus-host responses after intestinal transplantation. Turning to the study itself: After anti-thymocyte globulin induction, recipients took tacrolimus and steroids for 2 to 3 years.

Measured with immunoSEQ multiplex PCR; TCRdb has only the in-frame clones, and not every one. This repertoire shows under 15,000 clones, 93% found once; its top ten account for about 4.5%. General study results and limits: Researchers found GvH clones in recipient marrow, and some showed up first in ileum or blood. Early post-transplant HvG declines were associated with peak circulating GvH clone levels.

Comments on this clone: Its specificity is unknown.

Germline V gene data show CDR1 as SGHRS and CDR2 as YFSETQ. After removal of 4 bases from V and 5 bases from J, the junction contained 23 bases not matched to a gene. The CDR3 is 22 amino acids. This chain links TRBV5-1 with TRBJ1-6, with TRBD1 matching 11 bases. The source of this sequence is a human patient who received an intestinal transplant, so some T cells may come from the graft donor. The specimen comprised PBMCs, sampled approximately 960 days after intestinal transplantation. The CDR3 DNA reads as TGCGCCAGCAGCCGATCGAATGTCTTGTCCGGGACAGGGGGAAATGATAATTCACCCCTCCACTTT. Protein product: CASSRSNVLSGTGGNDNSPLHF.